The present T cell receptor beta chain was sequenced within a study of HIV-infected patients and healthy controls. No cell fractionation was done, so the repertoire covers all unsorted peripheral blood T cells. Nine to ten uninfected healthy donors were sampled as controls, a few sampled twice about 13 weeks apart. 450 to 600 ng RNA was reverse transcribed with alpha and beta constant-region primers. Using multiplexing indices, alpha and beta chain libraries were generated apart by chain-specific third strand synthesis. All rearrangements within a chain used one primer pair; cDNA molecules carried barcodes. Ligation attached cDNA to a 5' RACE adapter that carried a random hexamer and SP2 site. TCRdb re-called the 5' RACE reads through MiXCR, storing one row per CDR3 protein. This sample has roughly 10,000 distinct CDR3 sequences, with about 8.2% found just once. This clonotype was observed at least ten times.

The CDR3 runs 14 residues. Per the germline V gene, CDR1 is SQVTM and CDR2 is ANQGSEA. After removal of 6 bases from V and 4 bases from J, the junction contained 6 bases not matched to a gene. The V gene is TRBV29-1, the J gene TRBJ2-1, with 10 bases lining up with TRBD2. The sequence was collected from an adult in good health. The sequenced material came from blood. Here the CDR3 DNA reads TGCAGCGTGGGGCCTAGCGGGGGTTACAATGAGCAGTTCTTC. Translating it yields CSVGPSGGYNEQFF.